This TCR beta chain emerged from a study of shared clonotypes between healthy human individuals. Study context: CD4 naive and CD4 memory each took three plates per donor, while CD8 naive took two and CD8 memory one.

Germline V gene data show CDR1 as MGHDK and CDR2 as SYGVNS. V was pared by 3 bases and J by 3 bases, with 14 bases between. The CDR3 extends over 15 amino acids. This clone was seen just once. A deep-level run was used for the assay. Generated by immunoSEQ multiplex PCR, the TCRdb table keeps only in-frame clones and is missing some. The data show some 240,000 clones, 60% to 80% seen once. This chain joins TRBV25-1 and TRBJ1-2; tentative D call: TRBD1 (6 bases). Material: memory CD4+ T cells sorted from blood. Specified subset: CD45RA-negative fraction. This receptor was identified in a man aged 25 to 40 in good health. In nucleotides, the CDR3 is TGTGCCAGCAGTGACTCTCCCGGACAGCACTATGGCTACACCTTC. Its translation is CASSDSPGQHYGYTF.